Presented here are 32 T cell receptor beta chains from one specimen sequenced in a study of T cells in Graves' hyperthyroidism and ophthalmopathy. RNA transcripts yielded amplified TCR beta CDR3 regions. The HTBI primer set served for first-round RT-PCR of the TCR CDR3. TCRdb processed the multiplex PCR reads anew with MiXCR; each CDR3 protein has one entry. The sample lists more than 250,000 distinct CDR3 sequences, 13% to 15% occurring once. Sequenced: blood. The receptors come from a woman in her 50s with Graves' hyperthyroidism that later progressed to Graves' ophthalmopathy.

This clonotype appeared many times. The chain carries TRBV10-3 and TRBJ2-5; 7 nucleotides line up with TRBD1. Germline CDR1 and CDR2: ENHRY and SYGVKD. Germline trimming cut 4 bases from V and 5 bases from J; bases unmatched to any gene: 13. The CDR3 spans 16 residues. The CDR3, as DNA: TGTGCCATCAGTGGCAGAGGGGCCACAGGGGTGGAGACCCAGTACTTC. This gives the protein CAISGRGATGVETQYF.

This clonotype was seen just once. A much larger clone differs from this one at a single base, so this may be a read error. V usage is TRBV7-2 and J usage is TRBJ1-2; possibly TRBD1 for D (6 bases). The CDR3 has 15 amino acids. V was shortened by 5 bases and J by 8 bases, with 21 bases between the two germline ends. Germline CDR1 reads SGHTA; CDR2 reads FQGNSA. The CDR3 protein is CASSPTLRRGRGYTF. CDR3 DNA: TGTGCCAGCAGCCCGACCCTGCGCAGGGGACGCGGCTACACCTTC.

Many counts were recorded for this clonotype. J is TRBJ2-7 and V is TRBV5-1; D gene unclear. In germline, CDR1 is SGHRS, CDR2 YFSETQ. CDR3 size: 14 residues. Deletions cut 0 bases from V and 2 bases from J, with 9 bases between. DNA of the CDR3: TGCGCCAGCAGCTTGGAAGAACCTCCCTACGAGCAGTACTTC. It specifies CASSLEEPPYEQYF.

The chain links TRBV9 to TRBJ1-1, with D perhaps TRBD1 (5 bases). The germline gives CDR1 SGDLS, CDR2 YYNGEE. This CDR3 spans 15 amino acids. The ends were cut back, 3 bases at V and 5 bases at J, with 17 bases in the middle. The chain's CDR3 is CASSAKEGPGTEAFF. CDR3 DNA: TGTGCCAGCAGCGCCAAAGAGGGGCCGGGGACTGAAGCTTTCTTT.

This clonotype was observed many times. This chain joins TRBV5-1 and TRBJ2-7; D perhaps matches TRBD1 (6 bases). The CDR3 extends over 15 amino acids. Per germline, CDR1 SGHRS and CDR2 YFSETQ. V was pared by 6 bases and J by 5 bases, with 21 bases between. CDR3 sequence: CASTETTRGGDEQYF. The CDR3 DNA is TGCGCCAGCACCGAAACTACAAGAGGGGGAGACGAGCAGTACTTC.

The chain uses TRBV2 and TRBJ2-5, with a weak D call TRBD1 (5 bases). Per germline, CDR1 SNHLY and CDR2 FYNNEI. This CDR3 has 15 residues. Between the trimmed V and J ends, which lost 5 bases and 5 bases, there was a span of 18 bases. In nucleotides, the CDR3 is TGTGCCAGCAGTCCACCTGGTAGGGGTAGGGAGACCCAGTACTTC. Protein sequence: CASSPPGRGRETQYF.

The table lists this clonotype with many counts. The chain employs TRBV2 and TRBJ2-5; weak D call: TRBD1 (5 bases). The germline gives CDR1 SNHLY, CDR2 FYNNEI. Between the trimmed V and J ends, which lost 8 bases and 3 bases, there was a span of 16 bases. The CDR3 covers 14 residues. The CDR3 reads CASLAGSREETQYF. The CDR3 region has the DNA TGTGCCAGCCTGGCAGGTTCCAGGGAAGAGACCCAGTACTTC.

This clonotype was picked up many times. The gene calls are TRBV28 and TRBJ2-5; 7 nucleotides agree with TRBD1. Germline loops: CDR1 MDHEN, CDR2 SYDVKM. Unmatched junction bases numbered 4, after V lost 4 bases and J lost 5 bases. This CDR3 contains 13 residues. CDR3 nucleotides: TGTGCCAGCAGTTCCGGACAGGCTGAGACCCAGTACTTC. It yields the protein CASSSGQAETQYF.

This clonotype occurred many times. The chain joins TRBV20-1 to TRBJ2-5, with a weak D call TRBD2 (6 bases). The CDR3 loop spans 12 amino acids. The ends were cut back, 5 bases at V and 4 bases at J, with 11 bases in the middle. Per the germline V gene, CDR1 is DFQATT and CDR2 is SNEGSKA (reference sequence). CDR3 sequence: CSASGLLETQYF. The CDR3 bases are TGCAGTGCTTCGGGACTTTTAGAGACCCAGTACTTC.

This clonotype occurred a few times. The V and J genes are TRBV5-1 and TRBJ1-1; D gene uncertain. The CDR3 covers 14 residues. CDR1 is SGHRS, CDR2 YFSETQ, per germline. Deletions cut 0 bases from V and 1 base from J, with 7 bases between. This CDR3 reads CASSLAAGNTEAFF. For the CDR3, the DNA is TGCGCCAGCAGCTTGGCCGCCGGGAACACTGAAGCTTTCTTT.

The sample holds many counts of this clonotype. V usage is TRBV6-2 or TRBV6-3 and J usage is TRBJ2-3; tentatively, D is TRBD1 (5 bases). The CDR3 totals 15 residues. Germline assignment: CDR1 MNHEY and CDR2 SVGEGT. V was cut by 0 bases and J by 2 bases, with 9 bases left in between. The chain's CDR3 is CASSYSGRFTDTQYF. In DNA, the CDR3 is TGTGCCAGCAGTTACTCGGGGCGGTTCACAGATACGCAGTATTTT.

The chain recombines TRBV12-3 or TRBV12-4 with TRBJ1-1; perhaps TRBD1 as D (6 bases). There are 14 residues in the CDR3. Trimming removed 4 bases at V and 1 base at J, with 10 bases between. The CDR3 here is CASSSEGGNTEAFF. The CDR3 DNA follows: TGTGCCAGCAGTTCCGAGGGGGGGAACACTGAAGCTTTCTTT.

This clonotype has ten or more counts. The chain recombines TRBV28 with TRBJ2-7, with D unresolved. The CDR3 covers 15 residues. CDR1 is MDHEN, CDR2 SYDVKM, per germline. Trimming stripped 4 bases from V and 0 bases from J, with 13 bases between. Here the CDR3 reads CASSSGGNPSYEQYF. The CDR3 DNA follows: TGTGCCAGCAGTTCTGGTGGCAACCCCTCCTACGAGCAGTACTTC.

This clonotype was recorded many times. The J gene is TRBJ2-7, the V gene TRBV29-1; the match to TRBD2 covers 8 bases. V shed 1 base and J 2 bases; nucleotides not matched to a gene: 7. CDR1 SQVTM and CDR2 ANQGSEA come from the germline V gene. The CDR3 consists of 15 residues. The CDR3 DNA follows: TGCAGCGTTGAAGGGGGAGCGGGGGTTCCCTACGAGCAGTACTTC. Translated: CSVEGGAGVPYEQYF.

This clonotype was seen at least ten times. This rearrangement joins TRBV6-1 to TRBJ2-3, with a possible D match to TRBD2 (6 bases). Trimming took 6 bases from V and 2 from J, leaving 15 bases between them. This CDR3 comprises 15 residues. Germline CDR1 and CDR2: MNHNS and SASEGT. As DNA, the CDR3 is TGTGCCAGCAGCCAACTAGCTAATCCCACAGATACGCAGTATTTT. Its protein product is CASSQLANPTDTQYF.

The table lists this clonotype with many counts. V is TRBV3-1 and J is TRBJ2-3, with 8 bases matching TRBD1. With 3 bases clipped from V and 0 bases from J, the junction kept 5 bases outside the gene matches. CDR1 is LGHDT and CDR2 is YNNKEL in the germline V gene (reference sequence). This CDR3 contains 16 residues. The CDR3 protein is CASSQGQDPSTDTQYF. In nucleotides, the CDR3 is TGTGCCAGCAGCCAGGGACAGGACCCTAGCACAGATACGCAGTATTTT.

This clonotype was picked up a small number of times. This chain uses TRBV29-1 with TRBJ1-1; no firm D call. Germline loops: CDR1 SQVTM, CDR2 ANQGSEA. Between the trimmed V and J ends, which lost 3 bases and 5 bases, there was a span of 10 bases. The CDR3 is made up of 12 amino acids. CDR3 DNA sequence: TGCAGCGTTGAGGGTGGGGAGACTGAAGCTTTCTTT. It translates to CSVEGGETEAFF. Variable domain in full (rest from reference TRBV29-1 and TRBJ1-1): SAVISQKPSRDICQRGTSLTIQCQVDSQVTMMFWYRQQPGQSLTLIATANQGSEATYESGFVIDKFPISRPNLTFSTLTVSNMSPEDSSIYLCSVEGGETEAFFGQGTRLTVV.

The chain is built from TRBV14 and TRBJ2-5; 7 bases align to TRBD2. V shed 1 base, J shed 4 bases, and the junction held 9 bases outside the gene matches. The CDR3 contains 16 residues. Germline V gene data show CDR1 as SGHDN and CDR2 as FVKESK. CDR3 region: CASSQVGAGAVETQYF. DNA of the CDR3: TGTGCCAGCAGCCAAGTCGGTGCGGGAGCGGTAGAGACCCAGTACTTC.

This chain joins TRBV4-1 and TRBJ1-2; D not resolved. CDR3 length: 12 amino acids. Germline V gene lookup returns CDR1 MGHRA and CDR2 YSYEKL. V shed 0 bases and J shed 5 bases, with 4 bases lying between them. The CDR3: CASSQDAYGYTF. The CDR3 DNA reads as TGCGCCAGCAGCCAAGATGCGTATGGCTACACCTTC.

This clonotype was seen ten or more times. The rearrangement joins TRBV28 to TRBJ2-1; 12 bases are shared with TRBD2. The CDR3 runs 14 residues. With 9 bases clipped from V and 4 bases from J, the junction kept 4 bases outside the gene matches. Germline V CDR1 and CDR2: MDHEN, SYDVKM. CDR3 bases: TGTGCCAGTACCGGGACTAGCGGGTACAATGAGCAGTTCTTC. Translated: CASTGTSGYNEQFF. Together with reference TRBV28 and TRBJ2-1, the CDR3 gives the full variable domain: DVKVTQSSRYLVKRTGEKVFLECVQDMDHENMFWYRQDPGLGLRLIYFSYDVKMKEKGDIPEGYSVSREKKERFSLILESASTNQTSMYLCASTGTSGYNEQFFGPGTRLTVL.

This clonotype was picked up many times. The chain is built from TRBV7-6 and TRBJ2-7, with 8 bases lining up with TRBD2. CDR1 SGHVS and CDR2 FNYEAQ come from the germline V gene. V dropped 1 base and J dropped 4; count of bases not matched to a gene: 6. This CDR3 comprises 15 residues. As DNA, the CDR3 is TGTGCCAGCAGCTTAGATGACGGGAGGGGATACGAGCAGTACTTC. This sequence encodes CASSLDDGRGYEQYF.

This clonotype was observed at least ten times. This chain uses TRBV7-9 with TRBJ2-1, with D perhaps TRBD1 (6 bases). Germline V gene sequence: CDR1 SEHNR, CDR2 FQNEAQ (reference sequence). The CDR3 sequence is 16 residues long. Between the trimmed V and J ends, which lost 5 bases and 5 bases, there was a span of 19 bases. The CDR3 DNA reads as TGTGCCAGCAGCGCGAATACGGGACAACGCAACAATGAGCAGTTCTTC. Amino acids: CASSANTGQRNNEQFF.

This clonotype was seen at least ten times. The chain combines TRBV5-1 with TRBJ1-2, with 7 bases that match TRBD1. Germline loops: CDR1 SGHRS, CDR2 YFSETQ. The V gene end was trimmed by 4 bases and the J gene end by 0 bases; junction bases not matched to a gene: 3. This CDR3 comprises 14 residues. The CDR3: CASSVTGTNYGYTF. DNA for the CDR3: TGCGCCAGCAGCGTGACAGGGACTAACTATGGCTACACCTTC. The full variable domain, rest sourced from reference TRBV5-1 and TRBJ1-2, is KAGVTQTPRYLIKTRGQQVTLSCSPISGHRSVSWYQQTPGQGLQFLFEYFSETQRNKGNFPGRFSGRQFSNSRSEMNVSTLELGDSALYLCASSVTGTNYGYTFGSGTRLTVV.

This clonotype was observed at least ten times. The chain carries TRBV19 and TRBJ1-1, with 9 bases lining up with TRBD1. Trimming removed 9 bases from V and 3 bases from J; junction bases left unmatched: 11. CDR3 length: 15 amino acids. The germline V gene encodes CDR1 LNHDA and CDR2 SQIVND (reference sequence). This CDR3 reads CASSGTGRRDTEAFF. CDR3 sequence (DNA): TGTGCCAGCTCCGGGACAGGGAGGCGGGACACTGAAGCTTTCTTT.

The chain couples TRBV7-9 to TRBJ1-1; tentatively, D is TRBD1 (5 bases). V lost 7 bases and J lost 4, with 19 bases in between. This CDR3 spans 15 amino acids. Germline CDR1 is SEHNR and CDR2 is FQNEAQ (reference sequence). As DNA, the CDR3 is TGTGCCAGCACGCTAGGGGCAGGGAGGGGCACTGAAGCTTTCTTT. Encoded protein: CASTLGAGRGTEAFF. The variable domain in full, with the rest retrieved from reference TRBV7-9 and TRBJ1-1, is DTGVSQNPRHKITKRGQNVTFRCDPISEHNRLYWYRQTLGQGPEFLTYFQNEAQLEKSRLLSDRFSAERPKGSFSTLEIQRTEQGDSAMYLCASTLGAGRGTEAFFGQGTRLTVV.

This clonotype was found many times. The chain employs TRBV30 and TRBJ1-1, with no clear D. Looked up from germline, CDR1 is GTSNPN and CDR2 is SVGIG (reference sequence). Trimming cost V 0 bases and J 5 bases, with 10 bases left between them. The CDR3 runs 13 residues. CDR3 sequence reads: CAWSVPQVTEAFF. CDR3 nucleotide sequence: TGTGCCTGGAGTGTACCCCAAGTGACTGAAGCTTTCTTT.

There are many counts of this clonotype. The V call is TRBV28, the J call TRBJ1-2; TRBD1 aligns across 8 bases. This CDR3 spans 14 amino acids. Germline V gene lookup returns CDR1 MDHEN and CDR2 SYDVKM. J was trimmed by 2 bases and V by 4 bases; bases with no gene match: 3. Here the CDR3 DNA reads TGTGCCAGCAGTTCAGGGGGCGCGAACTATGGCTACACCTTC. This gives the protein CASSSGGANYGYTF.

This clonotype has ten or more counts. The rearrangement links TRBV27 to TRBJ1-4, with D unclear. The CDR3 has 11 amino acids. Germline V gene lookup returns CDR1 MNHEY and CDR2 SMNVEV (reference sequence). V was pared by 6 bases and J by 5 bases, with 4 bases between. This CDR3 is CASRGNEKLFF. The DNA for the CDR3 is TGTGCCAGCAGGGGGAATGAAAAACTGTTTTTT.

There are a few counts of this clonotype. The chain links TRBV6-1 to TRBJ2-5; D remains ambiguous. CDR1 MNHNS and CDR2 SASEGT come from the germline V gene. This CDR3 contains 14 residues. Trimming removed 3 bases from V and 4 bases from J, with 12 bases in between. CDR3 bases: TGTGCCAGCAGTGAGGGCGGAGTAGGAGAGACCCAGTACTTC. Its translation: CASSEGGVGETQYF.

This clonotype was seen ten or more times. This sequence joins TRBV6-1 and TRBJ1-1, with a weak D call TRBD1 (5 bases). The CDR3 totals 17 residues. Trimming shortened V by 6 bases and J by 1 base, and 21 bases separated the two germline ends. CDR1 MNHNS and CDR2 SASEGT come from the germline V gene. CDR3 loop: CASRDPGRTAENTEAFF. DNA for the CDR3: TGTGCCAGCAGGGATCCGGGACGAACGGCCGAGAACACTGAAGCTTTCTTT.

This clonotype was seen a handful of times. V is TRBV9 and J is TRBJ2-5; D not certain. The CDR3 is made up of 15 amino acids. The germline gives CDR1 SGDLS, CDR2 YYNGEE. The V gene lost 0 bases and the J gene lost 5 bases, with 14 bases spanning the gap. CDR3 sequence (DNA): TGTGCCAGCAGCGTAGAAGGTGGTTTTGGGGAGACCCAGTACTTC. Translated, it gives CASSVEGGFGETQYF.

V usage is TRBV19 and J usage is TRBJ2-1, with TRBD2 matching 10 bases. CDR1 LNHDA and CDR2 SQIVND come from the germline V gene (reference sequence). The length of the CDR3 is 14 residues. Losses at the gene ends were 6 bases for V and 10 bases for J; bases not matched to a gene: 9. The DNA of the CDR3 is TGTGCCAGTAGAACTAGCGGGACGTCAAGAGAGCAGTTCTTC. Translation gives CASRTSGTSREQFF.